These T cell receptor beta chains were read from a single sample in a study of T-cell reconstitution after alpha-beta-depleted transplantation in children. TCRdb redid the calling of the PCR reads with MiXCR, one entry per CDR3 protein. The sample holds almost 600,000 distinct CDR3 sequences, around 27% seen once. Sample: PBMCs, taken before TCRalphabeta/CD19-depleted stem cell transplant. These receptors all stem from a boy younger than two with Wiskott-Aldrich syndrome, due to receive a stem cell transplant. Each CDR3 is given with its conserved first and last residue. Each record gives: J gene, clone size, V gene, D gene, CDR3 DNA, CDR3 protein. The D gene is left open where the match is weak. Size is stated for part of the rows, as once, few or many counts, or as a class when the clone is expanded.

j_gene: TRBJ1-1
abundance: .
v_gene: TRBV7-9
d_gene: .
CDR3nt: TGTGCCAGCAGCCCGTACGACGGTGAAGCTTTCTTT
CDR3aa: CASSPYDGEAFF

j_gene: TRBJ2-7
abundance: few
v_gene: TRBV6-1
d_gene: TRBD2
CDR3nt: TGTGCCAGTTCCCCAGCAGGGCGCTCAACTAGCGGGAGTACCTACGAGCAGTACTTC
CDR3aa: CASSPAGRSTSGSTYEQYF

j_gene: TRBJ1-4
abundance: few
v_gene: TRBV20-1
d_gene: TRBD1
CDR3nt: TGCAGTGCCAAATCCGACAGGGAGAATCGGGAAAAACTGTTTTTT
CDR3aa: CSAKSDRENREKLFF

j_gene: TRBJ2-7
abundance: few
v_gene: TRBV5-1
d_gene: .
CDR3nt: TGCGCCAGCAGCTCCAATCTACCCTACGAGCAGTACTTC
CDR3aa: CASSSNLPYEQYF

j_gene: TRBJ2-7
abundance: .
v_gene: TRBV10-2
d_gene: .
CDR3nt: TGCGCCAGCAGTGTGGCAGGAGGAAACGAGCAGTACTTC
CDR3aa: CASSVAGGNEQYF

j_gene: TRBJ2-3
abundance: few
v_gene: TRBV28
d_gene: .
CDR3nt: TGTGCCAGCAGTTTCGTGGCGGGCGGCCTCACAGATACGCAGTATTTT
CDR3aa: CASSFVAGGLTDTQYF

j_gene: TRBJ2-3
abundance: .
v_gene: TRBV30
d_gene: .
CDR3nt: TGTGCCTGGACAAGCAAAAATACGCAGTATTTT
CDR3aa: CAWTSKNTQYF

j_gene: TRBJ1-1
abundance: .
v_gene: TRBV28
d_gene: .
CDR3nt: TGTGCCAGCAGCAAAAGACCAGGGGAATTGACTGAAGCTTTCTTT
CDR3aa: CASSKRPGELTEAFF

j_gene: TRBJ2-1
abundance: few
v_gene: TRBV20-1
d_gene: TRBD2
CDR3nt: TGCAGTGCTCAGGGACTAGCGGAGACCTACAATGAGCAGTTCTTC
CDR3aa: CSAQGLAETYNEQFF

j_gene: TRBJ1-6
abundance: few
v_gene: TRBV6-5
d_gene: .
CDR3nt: TGTGCCAGCAATAGAGTGGGATCACCCCTCCACTTT
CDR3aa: CASNRVGSPLHF

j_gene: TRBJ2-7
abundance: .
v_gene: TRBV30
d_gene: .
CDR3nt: TGTGCCTGGAGTGGGGGAGGGACAGGCAACTCCTACGAGCAGTACTTC
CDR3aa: CAWSGGGTGNSYEQYF

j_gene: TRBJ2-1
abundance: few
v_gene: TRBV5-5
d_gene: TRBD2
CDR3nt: TGTGCCAGCAGCACCGCGTCAGCGGGAGTAGGGAATGAGCAGTTCTTC
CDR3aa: CASSTASAGVGNEQFF

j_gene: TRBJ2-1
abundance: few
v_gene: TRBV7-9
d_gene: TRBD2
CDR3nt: TGTGCCAGCAGCGACCCACTCAGCGGGAGGGCTTCTAATGAGCAGTTCTTC
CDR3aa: CASSDPLSGRASNEQFF

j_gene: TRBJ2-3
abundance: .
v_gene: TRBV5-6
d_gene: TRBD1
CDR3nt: TGTGCCAGCAGCTTCACAGGGGGCAGAGATACGCAGTATTTT
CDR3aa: CASSFTGGRDTQYF

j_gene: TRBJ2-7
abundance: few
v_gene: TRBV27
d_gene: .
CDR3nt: TGTGCCAGCAGTTTAGACGGCATCCGAGGCGAGCAGTACTTC
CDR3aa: CASSLDGIRGEQYF

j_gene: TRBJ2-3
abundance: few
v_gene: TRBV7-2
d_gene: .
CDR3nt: TGTGCCAGCAGCTTAGAGGGGGGGGCGCCAGATACGCAGTATTTT
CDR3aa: CASSLEGGAPDTQYF

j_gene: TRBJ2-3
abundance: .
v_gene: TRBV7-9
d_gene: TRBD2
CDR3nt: TGTGCCAGCAGCTTACAAGCGGGAGGGAGCACAGATACGCAGTATTTT
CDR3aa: CASSLQAGGSTDTQYF

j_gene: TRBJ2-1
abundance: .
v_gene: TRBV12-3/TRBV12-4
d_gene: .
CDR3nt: TGTGCCAGCAGTTTCTGGGGGCCGGGGAATGAGCAGTTCTTC
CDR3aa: CASSFWGPGNEQFF

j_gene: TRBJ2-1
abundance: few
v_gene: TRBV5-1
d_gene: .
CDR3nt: TGCGCCAGCACTCGGGGCGGGGTAGATTCCAATGAGCAGTTCTTC
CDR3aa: CASTRGGVDSNEQFF

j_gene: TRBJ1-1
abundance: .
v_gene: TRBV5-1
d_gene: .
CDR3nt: TGCGCCAGCAGCTTGGCCAAATACGGAGGCCCATCCGCGAACACTGAAGCTTTCTTT
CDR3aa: CASSLAKYGGPSANTEAFF

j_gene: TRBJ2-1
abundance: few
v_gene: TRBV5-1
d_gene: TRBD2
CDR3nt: TGCGCCAGCAGCTTTGCTAGCGGGAGCTCCTACAATGAGCAGTTCTTC
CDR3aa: CASSFASGSSYNEQFF

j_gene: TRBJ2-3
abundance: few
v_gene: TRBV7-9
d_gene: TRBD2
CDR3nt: TGTGCCAGCAGCTCCGGGACTAGCGGGAACACAGATACGCAGTATTTT
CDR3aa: CASSSGTSGNTDTQYF

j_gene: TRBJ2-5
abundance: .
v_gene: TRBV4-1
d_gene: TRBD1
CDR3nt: TGCGCCAGCAGCCAACCGGGACAGGGAGTCATGGAGACCCAGTACTTC
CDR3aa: CASSQPGQGVMETQYF

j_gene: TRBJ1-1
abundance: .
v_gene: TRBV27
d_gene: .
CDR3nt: TGTGCCAGCAGCCCCGTTTGGAACACTGAAGCTTTCTTT
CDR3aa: CASSPVWNTEAFF

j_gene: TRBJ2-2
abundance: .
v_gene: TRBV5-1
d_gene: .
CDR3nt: TGCGCCAGCAGCCCAGCAGGGGATCTTGTGGGGGAGCTGTTTTTT
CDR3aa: CASSPAGDLVGELFF

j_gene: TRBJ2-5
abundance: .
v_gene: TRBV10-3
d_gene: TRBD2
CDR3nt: TGTGCCATCAGTCGGAGCGGGAGGCATCAAGAGACCCAGTACTTC
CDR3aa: CAISRSGRHQETQYF

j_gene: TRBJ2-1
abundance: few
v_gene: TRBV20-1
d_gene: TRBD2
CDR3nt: TGCAGTGCTAGAGGACTAGCGGGAGGGCGTGAGCAGTTCTTC
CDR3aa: CSARGLAGGREQFF

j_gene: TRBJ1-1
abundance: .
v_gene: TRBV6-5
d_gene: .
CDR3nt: TGTGCCAGCAGTTACCTGACAGACAACACTGAAGCTTTCTTT
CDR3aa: CASSYLTDNTEAFF

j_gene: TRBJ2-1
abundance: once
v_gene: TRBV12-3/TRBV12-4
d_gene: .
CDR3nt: TGTGCCAGCCGTCGTCGGGAATGGCAGTTCTTC
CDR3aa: CASRRREWQFF

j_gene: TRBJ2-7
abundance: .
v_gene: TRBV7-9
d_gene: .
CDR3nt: TGTGCCAGCAGCTTCCGTGGGGGCCCCTCCCTCGAGCAGTACTTC
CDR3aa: CASSFRGGPSLEQYF

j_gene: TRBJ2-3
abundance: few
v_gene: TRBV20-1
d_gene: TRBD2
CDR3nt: TGCAGTGCTAGAGTGGTAGCGGGAGTGACAGATACGCAGTATTTT
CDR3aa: CSARVVAGVTDTQYF

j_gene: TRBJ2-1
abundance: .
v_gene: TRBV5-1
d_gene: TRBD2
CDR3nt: TGCGCCAGCACTCTAGCGGGAGTTGATGAGCAGTTCTTC
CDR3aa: CASTLAGVDEQFF

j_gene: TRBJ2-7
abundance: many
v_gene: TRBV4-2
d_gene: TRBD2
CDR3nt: TGTGCCAGCAGCCTGGGACTAGCGGGAGTAGACGAGCAGTACTTC
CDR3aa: CASSLGLAGVDEQYF

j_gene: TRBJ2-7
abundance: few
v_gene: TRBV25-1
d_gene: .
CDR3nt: TGTGCCAGCAGTGAATCTCTTTACGAGCAGTACTTC
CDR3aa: CASSESLYEQYF

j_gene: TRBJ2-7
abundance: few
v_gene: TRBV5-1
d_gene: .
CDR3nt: TGCGCCAGCAGCCGGGAGACAGGGCCGTTCTACGAGCAGTACTTC
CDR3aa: CASSRETGPFYEQYF

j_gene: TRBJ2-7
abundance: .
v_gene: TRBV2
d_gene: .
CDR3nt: TGTGCCAGCAGTGAACCCCCTGGGGCGCAGTACTTC
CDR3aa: CASSEPPGAQYF

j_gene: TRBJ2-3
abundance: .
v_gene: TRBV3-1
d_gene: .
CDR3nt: TGTGCCAGCAGCGAAAAACCCTCGAATACGCAGTATTTT
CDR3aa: CASSEKPSNTQYF

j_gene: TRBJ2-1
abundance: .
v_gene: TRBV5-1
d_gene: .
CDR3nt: TGCGCCAGCAGTTCAGAGTCGAGCTCCTACAATGAGCAGTTCTTC
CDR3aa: CASSSESSSYNEQFF

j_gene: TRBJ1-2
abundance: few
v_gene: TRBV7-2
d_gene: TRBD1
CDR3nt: TGTGCCAGCAGCTTAGGTGGACAGGGGGCGCGGGGCTACACCTTC
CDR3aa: CASSLGGQGARGYTF

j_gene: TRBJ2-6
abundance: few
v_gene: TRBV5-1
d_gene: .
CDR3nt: TGCGCCAGCAGCTTGGAGGGCGTGGGGGCCAACGTCCTGACTTTC
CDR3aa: CASSLEGVGANVLTF

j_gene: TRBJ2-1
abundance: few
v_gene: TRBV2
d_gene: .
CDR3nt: TGTGCCAGCAGCAGCTATCTTCACAATGAGCAGTTCTTC
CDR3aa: CASSSYLHNEQFF

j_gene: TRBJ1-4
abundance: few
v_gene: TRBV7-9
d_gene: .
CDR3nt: TGTGCCAGCAGCGAAAGGGGCGCTGAAAAACTGTTTTTT
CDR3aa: CASSERGAEKLFF

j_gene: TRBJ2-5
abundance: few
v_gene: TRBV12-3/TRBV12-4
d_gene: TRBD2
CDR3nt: TGTGCCAGCAGTCAGGGACTAGCAGAGACCCAGTACTTC
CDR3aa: CASSQGLAETQYF

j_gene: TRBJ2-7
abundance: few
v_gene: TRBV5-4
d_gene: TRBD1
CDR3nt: TGTGCCAGCAGCTTACAGGGGCCCGCCGAGCAGTACTTC
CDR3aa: CASSLQGPAEQYF

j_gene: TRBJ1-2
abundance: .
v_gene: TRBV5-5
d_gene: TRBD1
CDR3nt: TGTGCCAGCAGCTTAACCAGGGGGCCGGAGTATGGCTACACCTTC
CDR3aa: CASSLTRGPEYGYTF

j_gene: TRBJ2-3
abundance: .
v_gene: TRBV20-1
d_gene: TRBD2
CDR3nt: TGCAGTGCTCTCCGGACTAGGAACACAGATACGCAGTATTTT
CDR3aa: CSALRTRNTDTQYF

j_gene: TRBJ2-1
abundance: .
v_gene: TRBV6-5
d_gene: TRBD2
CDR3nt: TGTGCCAGCAGTTACGTAAGCGGGAGGGCCCATGAGCAGTTCTTC
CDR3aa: CASSYVSGRAHEQFF

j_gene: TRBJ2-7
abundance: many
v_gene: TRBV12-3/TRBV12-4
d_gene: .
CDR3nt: TGTGCCAGCAGTTTACAAGGGGGAGACTACGAGCAGTACTTC
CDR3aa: CASSLQGGDYEQYF

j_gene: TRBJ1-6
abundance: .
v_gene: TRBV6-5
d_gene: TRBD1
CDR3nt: TGTGCCAGCAGTTACTCTGGCATTATCGGACAGGGTGGCAATTCACCCCTCCACTTT
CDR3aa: CASSYSGIIGQGGNSPLHF

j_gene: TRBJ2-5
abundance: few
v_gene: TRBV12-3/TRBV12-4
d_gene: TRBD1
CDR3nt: TGTGCCAGCAGTCGAAACCCGGGACAGGGCCTCGGGACCCAGTACTTC
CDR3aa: CASSRNPGQGLGTQYF

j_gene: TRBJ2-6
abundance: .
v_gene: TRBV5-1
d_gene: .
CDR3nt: TGCGCCAGCAGCTCCCTAGCCTCTGGGGCCAACGTCCTGACTTTC
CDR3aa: CASSSLASGANVLTF

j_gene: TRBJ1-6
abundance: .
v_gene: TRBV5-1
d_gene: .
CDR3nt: TGCGCCAGCAGCACTACCGGGACTCCTGATTCACCCCTCCACTTT
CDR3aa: CASSTTGTPDSPLHF

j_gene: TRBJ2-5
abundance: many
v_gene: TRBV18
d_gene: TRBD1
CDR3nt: TGTGCCAGCTCGAGACAGGGAGAGACCCAGTACTTC
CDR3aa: CASSRQGETQYF

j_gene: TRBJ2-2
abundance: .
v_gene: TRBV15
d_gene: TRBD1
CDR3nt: TGTGCCACCAGCAGAACAAGGGGCCGGGACAGGGGAGGCACCGGGGAGCTGTTTTTT
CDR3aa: CATSRTRGRDRGGTGELFF